This T cell receptor (beta chain) was profiled in a study of shared clonotypes between healthy human individuals. The trim removed 5 bases at V and 6 bases at J, leaving 9 bases unmatched. Germline CDR1 SGHNT, CDR2 YENEEA. There are 15 residues in the CDR3. Deep level was the assay's run setting. Replicate sorted-subset PCRs were loaded with approximately 190 ng DNA, about 28,000 T cell genomes. TCRdb keeps only in-frame clones here, not all; method: immunoSEQ multiplex PCR. This table holds about 600,000 clones, roughly 97% found once. The sequenced sample consisted of naive CD4+ T cells sorted from blood. Subset denoted: CD45RA+ positively selected. The TCR comes from a woman aged 25 to 39 in good health. V usage is TRBV11-3 and J usage is TRBJ1-5, with TRBD1 matching 8 bases. The CDR3 DNA reads TGTGCCAGCAGCCCTGACAGGGGTAGTATTCAGCCCCAGCATTTT. Translation gives CASSPDRGSIQPQHF.